The T cell receptor beta chain under discussion was sequenced for a study of T cell clonality in common variable immunodeficiency. Note on this clone: Its specificity is not known. The CDR3 goes on 3 residues after the read ends, and that part is filled in from the germline J gene.

Trimming shortened V by 1 base and J by 7 bases, and 10 bases separated the two germline ends. The CDR3 spans 14 residues. Germline CDR1 LNHDA, CDR2 SQIVND (reference sequence). CVID and control samples used equivalent genomic DNA input. Method: immunoSEQ multiplex PCR; TCRdb's copy keeps in-frame clones and lacks some. The sample yields 50,000 to 65,000 clones, without any singletons. Overall study results and limits: Patient heterogeneity in the CVID cohort limited correlations between repertoire features and clinical complications.

V is TRBV19 and J is TRBJ2-2; D remains ambiguous. The material sequenced was peripheral blood mononuclear cells. This receptor was taken from a person between 18 and 75 years old in good health. CDR3 residues: CASSIALRGGELFF. Partial CDR3 DNA: TGTGCCAGTAGTATAGCCCTGCGCGGCGGGGAG. Using reference TRBV19 and TRBJ2-2 for the parts outside the CDR3, the full variable domain is DGGITQSPKYLFRKEGQNVTLSCEQNLNHDAMYWYRQDPGQGLRLIYYSQIVNDFQKGDIAEGYSVSREKKESFPLTVTSAQKNPTAFYLCASSIALRGGELFFGEGSRLTVL.